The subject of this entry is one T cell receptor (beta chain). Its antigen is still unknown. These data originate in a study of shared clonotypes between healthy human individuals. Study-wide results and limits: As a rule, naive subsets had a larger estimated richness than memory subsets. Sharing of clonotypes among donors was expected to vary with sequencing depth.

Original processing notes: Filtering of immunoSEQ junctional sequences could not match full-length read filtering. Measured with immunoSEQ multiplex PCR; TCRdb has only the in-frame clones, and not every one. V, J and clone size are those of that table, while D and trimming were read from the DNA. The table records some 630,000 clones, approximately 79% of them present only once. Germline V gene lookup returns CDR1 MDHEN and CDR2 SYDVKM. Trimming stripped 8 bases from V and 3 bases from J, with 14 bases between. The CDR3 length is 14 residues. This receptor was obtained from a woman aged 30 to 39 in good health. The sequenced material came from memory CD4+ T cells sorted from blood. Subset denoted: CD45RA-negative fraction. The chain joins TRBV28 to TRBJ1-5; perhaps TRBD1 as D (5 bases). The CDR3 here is CASGGGVANQPQHF. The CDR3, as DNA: TGTGCCAGCGGGGGGGGAGTTGCCAATCAGCCCCAGCATTTT. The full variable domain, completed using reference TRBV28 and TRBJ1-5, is DVKVTQSSRYLVKRTGEKVFLECVQDMDHENMFWYRQDPGLGLRLIYFSYDVKMKEKGDIPEGYSVSREKKERFSLILESASTNQTSMYLCASGGGVANQPQHFGDGTRLSIL.